This record covers a single T cell receptor beta chain. The data belong to a study of blood T cell repertoires in COVID-19. In the study overall: Sites across the United States, Italy and Spain contributed samples from acute and convalescent COVID-19.

The V and J ends lost 8 bases and 8 bases respectively, with 13 bases between them. This CDR3 region has 13 residues. CDR1 is KGHSH and CDR2 is LQKENI in the germline V gene. Methods used by the authors: Amplification from reference gene primers served as the basis for estimated nucleated cell counts. Produced via immunoSEQ multiplex PCR; TCRdb's table is partial and in-frame only. That table is the source of V, J and clone size, and D and trimming were worked out from the DNA. The sample records fewer than 300,000 clones, 88% being singletons. The rearrangement links TRBV18 to TRBJ1-6; D is perhaps TRBD1 (6 bases). Sequenced: peripheral blood. The sequence was obtained from a man aged 55 to 69 who had recovered from COVID-19. The CDR3 sequence: CASTLRTDSPLHF. The CDR3 nucleotides read TGTGCCAGCACCTTGAGGACAGATTCACCCCTCCACTTT.